This entry is about one TCR beta chain. Its antigen is unknown. The assay was immunoSEQ multiplex PCR, and TCRdb's table has in-frame clones only and misses some. Of around 50,000 clones in the sample, about 89% were seen once. These data belong to a study of OX40 agonist ivuxolimab in advanced cancers. Regarding the study as a whole: Blood T cells, both CD4+ and CD8+, expanded clonally by week 6 at 0.1 to 3.0 mg/kg.

There are 13 residues in the CDR3. The germline V and J ends were trimmed by 7 bases and 0 bases, with 8 bases remaining between them. Germline V gives CDR1 WSHSY, CDR2 SAAADI. This specimen was CD4+ or CD8+ T cells sorted from blood, taken in a trial of the OX40 agonist ivuxolimab. This receptor was obtained from an adult with an advanced solid tumor such as melanoma, head and neck, liver or kidney cancer. The rearrangement links TRBV10-2 to TRBJ2-3; D gene uncertain. As DNA, the CDR3 is TGCGCCAGCAAGGACCGCAGCACAGATACGCAGTATTTT. Translating gives CASKDRSTDTQYF.